The clone carrying this T cell receptor beta chain occurred many times. What it recognizes is unknown. The data were taken from a study of T cells in Graves' hyperthyroidism and ophthalmopathy. This CDR3 is built from 15 residues. CDR1 SNHLY and CDR2 FYNNEI come from the germline V gene. Trimming cost V 8 bases and J 0 bases; bases outside gene matches: 6. Graves' hyperthyroidism qualified as stable when ophthalmopathy did not progress within 18 months. Newly diagnosed hyperthyroidism patients aged 18 to 65 years had disease lasting under 2 months. Overall study findings and caveats: Researchers report that a 13 V-J model separated ophthalmopathy from stable hyperthyroidism. Clonotypes that were expanded in thyroid above 0.001 mostly appeared in blood too.

The CDR3 regions of TCR beta were amplified from RNA transcripts. In the first-round RT-PCR of the TCR CDR3, the HTBI primer set was used. Via MiXCR, TCRdb re-called the multiplex PCR reads, giving one row per CDR3 protein. This sample has some 200,000 distinct CDR3 sequences, with roughly 15% found just once. V is TRBV2 and J is TRBJ2-3; 9 nucleotides align to TRBD1. The TCR was taken from a man in his fifties with Graves' hyperthyroidism. The sequencing input was blood. This CDR3 reads CASVRDRASTDTQYF. In nucleotides, the CDR3 is TGTGCCAGCGTCCGGGACAGGGCGAGCACAGATACGCAGTATTTT.